Given below is one T cell receptor (beta chain) in context. Antigen unknown. This entry comes from a study of T cells in Graves' hyperthyroidism and ophthalmopathy. Findings and caveats of the study: The majority of expanded thyroid clonotypes above 0.001 also appeared in blood.

V lost 4 bases and J 0 bases, leaving 10 bases between the germline ends. Germline values: CDR1 LGHDT, CDR2 YNNKEL (reference sequence). This CDR3 contains 16 residues. Diagnoses were established using clinical symptoms, serum thyroxine and TRAb, thyroid ultrasound and orbital computed tomography. It was over 9.5 ml of fresh peripheral blood that supplied the PBMCs. The TCR beta CDR3 regions underwent amplification using RNA transcripts as the source. Researchers ran a first-round RT-PCR on the TCR CDR3 using the HTBI primer set. MiXCR, applied by TCRdb to the multiplex PCR reads, yields one record per CDR3 protein. Of 500,000 to 550,000 distinct CDR3 sequences in the sample, around 20% were seen once.

The TCR originated in a man aged 40-49 years with Graves' ophthalmopathy. The specimen sequenced was blood. V is TRBV3-1 and J is TRBJ1-6, with D possibly matching TRBD1 (5 bases). The CDR3 DNA is TGTGCCAGCAGCCCCGCGGGGGGCTCCTATAATTCACCCCTCCACTTT. Residues: CASSPAGGSYNSPLHF.